A selection of T cell receptor beta chains follows, all from one sample in a study of beta chain features in type 1 diabetes. Assay: immunoSEQ multiplex PCR; the TCRdb copy retains only in-frame clones and omits some. The table lists about 210,000 clones, about 11% of them singletons. Sequenced input: central memory CD4+ T cells from blood. These receptors all stem from a man in his late teens or twenties in good health. The CDR3 runs from the conserved cysteine through the conserved F or W. D genes are given only for firm matches. A clone size is listed for some rows: how often the clone was seen (once, few, many), or a class if it is expanded.

-	-	16	TRBV9	TRBJ2-2	CASSVVAVGNTGELFF	TGTGCCAGCAGCGTAGTCGCAGTTGGGAACACCGGGGAGCTGTTTTTT
-	few	13	TRBV30	TRBJ2-1	CAWRRSSYNEQFF	TGTGCCTGGAGAAGAAGCTCCTACAATGAGCAGTTCTTC
-	many	16	TRBV19	TRBJ2-1	CASSIKGGSAYNEQFF	TGTGCCAGTAGTATAAAGGGCGGGTCGGCTTACAATGAGCAGTTCTTC
-	-	15	TRBV28	TRBJ2-7	CASSLRAGGFYEQYF	TGTGCCAGCAGTTTGCGGGCAGGGGGGTTCTACGAGCAGTACTTC
-	few	13	TRBV7-6	TRBJ2-2	CASVEGNTGELFF	TGTGCCAGTGTGGAGGGTAACACCGGGGAGCTGTTTTTT
-	few	14	TRBV30	TRBJ2-1	CAWSIAPGGNEQFF	TGTGCCTGGAGTATAGCACCCGGGGGCAATGAGCAGTTCTTC
-	-	13	TRBV23-1	TRBJ2-3	CASSRAAADTQYF	TGCGCCAGCAGTCGCGCCGCTGCAGATACGCAGTATTTT
-	-	14	TRBV18	TRBJ1-1	CASSPLRAGAEAFF	TGTGCCAGCTCACCACTGAGGGCCGGCGCTGAAGCTTTCTTT
TRBD1	few	15	TRBV7-2	TRBJ2-4	CASSQVRTGGSIQYF	TGTGCCAGCAGCCAAGTTAGGACAGGGGGAAGCATTCAGTACTTC
TRBD1	-	12	TRBV28	TRBJ2-1	CASSLRAGGILF	TGTGCCAGCAGTTTAAGGGCAGGGGGTATTCTCTTC
-	-	15	TRBV28	TRBJ2-7	CASSFPYPLSYEQYF	TGTGCCAGCAGTTTCCCCTATCCCCTTTCCTACGAGCAGTACTTC
TRBD1	few	15	TRBV18	TRBJ2-7	CASSPSGTASYEQYF	TGTGCCAGCTCACCGTCCGGGACAGCTTCCTACGAGCAGTACTTC
-	few	13	TRBV5-1	TRBJ2-1	CASSATGYNEQFF	TGTGCCAGCAGCGCCACAGGTTACAATGAGCAGTTCTTC
-	-	16	TRBV15	TRBJ1-5	CATSRAAWGDGQPQHF	TGTGCCACCAGCAGGGCCGCATGGGGGGATGGTCAGCCCCAGCATTTT
TRBD2	-	16	TRBV4-1	TRBJ2-1	CASSQARGSSYNEQFF	TGTGCCAGCAGCCAAGCGCGCGGGAGCTCCTACAATGAGCAGTTCTTC
TRBD1	few	15	TRBV4-1	TRBJ2-7	CASSLTRTGWEEQYF	TGCGCCAGCAGCCTGACTCGGACAGGGTGGGAAGAGCAGTACTTC
-	few	15	TRBV29-1	TRBJ1-1	CSAPSRNPGFGEAFF	TGCAGCGCTCCTTCCCGGAATCCGGGGTTTGGTGAAGCTTTCTTT
-	few	13	TRBV10-3	TRBJ2-5	CAISGQEQETQYF	TGTGCCATCAGTGGGCAGGAACAAGAGACCCAGTACTTC
TRBD2	few	16	TRBV5-4	TRBJ2-1	CASSLRSSGNGDEQFF	TGTGCCAGCAGCTTGAGGTCTAGCGGCAATGGGGATGAGCAGTTCTTC
-	-	13	TRBV5-1	TRBJ2-3	CASRDTSTDTQYF	TGCGCCAGCCGGGACACTAGCACAGATACGCAGTATTTT
-	-	15	TRBV5-1	TRBJ1-5	CASSLDGGGHQPQHF	TGCGCCAGCAGCTTGGACGGAGGTGGTCATCAGCCCCAGCATTTT
-	few	14	TRBV30	TRBJ2-1	CAWSVGALGNEQFF	TGTGCCTGGAGTGTAGGAGCTTTGGGGAATGAGCAGTTCTTC
-	-	16	TRBV7-7	TRBJ2-2	CASSLAVPGGTGELFF	TGTGCTAGCAGCTTAGCGGTCCCAGGGGGAACCGGGGAGCTGTTTTTT
TRBD1	-	16	TRBV11-2	TRBJ2-1	CASSLGDRGVYNEQFF	TGTGCCAGCAGCTTAGGCGACAGGGGGGTGTACAATGAGCAGTTCTTC
-	few	14	TRBV25-1	TRBJ2-1	CASSENLAVNEQFF	TGTGCCAGCAGTGAAAATTTAGCGGTCAATGAGCAGTTCTTC
-	-	14	TRBV30	TRBJ2-7	CAWSNGGSTYEQYF	TGTGCCTGGTCGAACGGGGGCTCGACCTACGAGCAGTACTTC
-	few	15	TRBV9	TRBJ1-3	CASSVDLGSGNTIYF	TGTGCCAGCAGCGTAGATCTGGGATCTGGAAACACCATATATTTT
-	many	11	TRBV28	TRBJ2-5	CASSRQETQYF	TGTGCCTCTTCACGGCAAGAGACCCAGTACTTC
-	-	16	TRBV4-2	TRBJ2-2	CASSQVGSRNTGELFF	TGTGCCAGCAGCCAAGTGGGATCAAGGAACACCGGGGAGCTGTTTTTT
TRBD2	few	14	TRBV6-5	TRBJ2-1	CASSYGRRGGEQFF	TGTGCCAGCAGCTACGGGAGGAGGGGCGGGGAGCAGTTCTTC
-	few	15	TRBV27	TRBJ2-2	CASSQTWTGTGELFF	TGTGCCAGCAGTCAGACCTGGACGGGGACCGGGGAGCTGTTTTTT
TRBD1	few	16	TRBV11-2	TRBJ2-1	CASSSWTGRTYNEQFF	TGTGCCAGCAGCTCCTGGACAGGGAGGACCTACAATGAGCAGTTCTTC
-	-	14	TRBV14	TRBJ1-3	CASSQVTGGNTIYF	TGTGCCAGCAGCCAAGTTACCGGCGGAAACACCATATATTTT
TRBD1	-	15	TRBV6-1	TRBJ2-1	CASSEAWTGVREQFF	TGTGCCAGCAGTGAAGCGTGGACAGGGGTTAGAGAGCAGTTCTTC
-	-	15	TRBV7-2	TRBJ2-3	CASSQYRVQADTQYF	TGTGCCAGCAGCCAATATCGGGTCCAAGCAGATACGCAGTATTTT
TRBD1	few	13	TRBV6-5	TRBJ1-2	CASSRDREYGYTF	TGTGCCAGCAGTCGGGACAGGGAGTATGGCTACACCTTC
-	-	15	TRBV6-5	TRBJ2-1	CASSYSPGAYNEQFF	TGTGCCAGCAGTTACTCACCAGGGGCCTACAATGAGCAGTTCTTC
-	-	14	TRBV18	TRBJ1-1	CASSQGLMNTEAFF	TGTGCCAGCTCACAGGGACTAATGAACACTGAAGCTTTCTTT
-	-	15	TRBV19	TRBJ2-7	CASSRIAVGSREQYF	TGTGCCAGTAGTAGAATAGCGGTCGGAAGTCGGGAGCAGTACTTC
TRBD2	few	14	TRBV7-9	TRBJ2-4	CASSLGLAGEIQYF	TGTGCCAGCAGCTTAGGACTAGCGGGAGAGATTCAGTACTTC
-	few	19	TRBV4-3	TRBJ1-4	CASSQNLLTLAASNEKLFF	TGCGCCAGCAGCCAGAATCTTCTGACTCTCGCAGCCAGTAATGAAAAACTGTTTTTT
TRBD1	few	14	TRBV14	TRBJ1-1	CASSQQGTGREAFF	TGTGCCAGCAGCCAACAAGGGACAGGGAGAGAAGCTTTCTTT
TRBD2	few	15	TRBV4-2	TRBJ2-7	CASSQGASGGPEQYF	TGTGCCAGCAGCCAAGGTGCTAGCGGAGGCCCAGAGCAGTACTTC